This T cell receptor beta chain comes out of a study of cytomegalovirus exposure and HLA in healthy donors. Amplification used 60 Vbeta primers and 13 Jbeta primers. Produced via immunoSEQ multiplex PCR; TCRdb's table is partial and in-frame only. This sample has about 90,000 clones, with roughly 70% found just once. CDR3 length equals 10 residues. Per germline, CDR1 LNHDA and CDR2 SQIVND (reference sequence). V was clipped by 10 bases and J by 4 bases, with 6 bases between them. The chain uses TRBV19 and TRBJ2-3; no definite D call. Input material: PBMCs. This TCR was recovered from a woman aged 18-35 years in good health and CMV-seropositive. CDR3 sequence reads: CATEPDTQYF. The CDR3 DNA reads as TGTGCCACAGAACCAGATACGCAGTATTTT.